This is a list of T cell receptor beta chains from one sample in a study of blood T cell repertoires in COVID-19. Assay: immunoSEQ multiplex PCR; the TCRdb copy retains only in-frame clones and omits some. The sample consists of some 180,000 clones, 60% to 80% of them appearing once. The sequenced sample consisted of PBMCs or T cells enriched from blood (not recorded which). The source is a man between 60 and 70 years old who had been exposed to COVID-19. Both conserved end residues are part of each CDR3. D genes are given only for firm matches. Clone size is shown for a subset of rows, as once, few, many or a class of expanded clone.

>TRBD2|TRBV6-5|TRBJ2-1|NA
TGTGCCAGCGGTAGCGGGAGTGACTACAATGAGCAGTTCTTC
CASGSGSDYNEQFF
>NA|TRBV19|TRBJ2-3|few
TGTGCCAGTACCCCGACTAGAGCAGATACGCAGTATTTT
CASTPTRADTQYF
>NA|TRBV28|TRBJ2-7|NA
TGTGCCAGCAGTCCCCGACGGGAGCGGTACGAGCAGTACTTC
CASSPRRERYEQYF
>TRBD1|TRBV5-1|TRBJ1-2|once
TGCGCCAGCAGCCGGGATACAGGGGAAAGGGGCTACACCTTC
CASSRDTGERGYTF
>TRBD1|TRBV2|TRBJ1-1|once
TGTGCCAGCAGAACACAGGGGGCGACTGAAGCTTTCTTT
CASRTQGATEAFF
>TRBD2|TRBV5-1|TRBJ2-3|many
TGCGCCAGCAGCTTGGCGGTAGCGGGAGGATTCACAGATACGCAGTATTTT
CASSLAVAGGFTDTQYF
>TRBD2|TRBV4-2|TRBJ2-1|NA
TGTGCCAGCAGCCAAGATTGGCTGGGGACTAGCGGGAGGACCAAGCAGTTCTTC
CASSQDWLGTSGRTKQFF
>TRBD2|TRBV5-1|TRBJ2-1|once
TGCGCCAGCAGCTCATCTTTGGCGGGAGGGCTGGCGACTGAGCAGTTCTTC
CASSSSLAGGLATEQFF
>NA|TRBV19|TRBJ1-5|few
TGTGCCAGTAGGACACCTAGCAATCAGCCCCAGCATTTT
CASRTPSNQPQHF
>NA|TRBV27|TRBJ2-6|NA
TGTGCCAGCAGTTTCAGGGGAGCCTACGACCACTCTGGGGCCAACGTCCTGACTTTC
CASSFRGAYDHSGANVLTF
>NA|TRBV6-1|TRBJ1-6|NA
TGTGCCAGCAGTGAATTCCAGGGCCTTTCACCCCTCCACTTT
CASSEFQGLSPLHF
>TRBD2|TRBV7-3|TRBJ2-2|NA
TGTGCCAGCAGCCCGGGACTAGCGAACACCGGGGAGCTGTTTTTT
CASSPGLANTGELFF
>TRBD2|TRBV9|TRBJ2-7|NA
TGTGCCAGCAACCTAGCGGGAGCGGCCAACGAGCAGTACTTC
CASNLAGAANEQYF
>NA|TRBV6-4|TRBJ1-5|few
TGTGCCAGCAGCCCCCAGGGTATCTATCAGCCCCAGCATTTT
CASSPQGIYQPQHF
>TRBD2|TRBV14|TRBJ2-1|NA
TGTGCCAGCAGCCAACCAACTAGCGAGTCCTACAATGAGCAGTTCTTC
CASSQPTSESYNEQFF
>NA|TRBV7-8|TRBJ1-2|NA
TGTGCCAGCAGCCTCCACGGACTTAGCTATGGCTACACCTTC
CASSLHGLSYGYTF
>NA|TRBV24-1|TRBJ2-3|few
TGTGCCACCAGTAGGGCAGGAGGAGGAGATACGCAGTATTTT
CATSRAGGGDTQYF
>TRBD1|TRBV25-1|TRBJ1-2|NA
TGTGCCAGCAGTTCCCTTACAGGGGGGCATGGCTACACCTTC
CASSSLTGGHGYTF
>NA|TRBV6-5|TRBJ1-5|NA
TGTGCCAGCAGGAAACAAAATCAGCCCCAGCATTTT
CASRKQNQPQHF
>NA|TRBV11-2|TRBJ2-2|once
TGTGCCAGCAGCGCCCCGTTATTAGGGCCCATACAGGCCGGGGAGCTGTTTTTT
CASSAPLLGPIQAGELFF
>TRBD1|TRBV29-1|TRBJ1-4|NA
TGCAGCGTTGGCAATCCAGGGGGACTGAATGAAAAACTGTTTTTT
CSVGNPGGLNEKLFF
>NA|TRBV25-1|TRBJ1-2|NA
TGTGCCAGCAGTGTAGGGGGGGAGTATGGCTACACCTTC
CASSVGGEYGYTF
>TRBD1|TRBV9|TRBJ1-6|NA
TGTGCCAGCAGCGCAGGGGGACGTGGGTCACCCCTCCACTTT
CASSAGGRGSPLHF
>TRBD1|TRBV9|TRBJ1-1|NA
TGTGCCAGCAGCGTAGGGACAGGGAGTAACACTGAAGCTTTCTTT
CASSVGTGSNTEAFF
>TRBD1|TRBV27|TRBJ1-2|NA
TGTGCCAGCACCCAGGGGGTGGGGCAAGGCTACACCTTC
CASTQGVGQGYTF
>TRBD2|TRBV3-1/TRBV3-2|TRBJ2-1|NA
TGTGCCAGCAGCCCCCTCCCGGGACTAGCGGGAGGGGGGTACAATGAGCAGTTCTTC
CASSPLPGLAGGGYNEQFF
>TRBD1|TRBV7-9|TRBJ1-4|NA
TGTGCCAGCTGTCGAGGAGGGGGCGCAGAAAAACTGTTTTTT
CASCRGGGAEKLFF